This T cell receptor (beta chain) is from a study of blood T cells in healthy people across ages. Whole-study results and caveats: Those diversity estimates obtained from one million T cells were thought to be underestimates. Age advanced and TCR beta diversity per million T cells fell, roughly linearly. In these data, TCR beta diversity tracked strongly with naive T cell percentage.

CDR1 and CDR2 (germline): SGDLS, YYNGEE. Trimming took 4 bases from V and 4 from J; bases not matched to a gene: 10. The CDR3 sequence is 15 residues long. At least ten counts were recorded for this clonotype. Its cognate antigen is unknown. Then a second PCR, running roughly 7 to 11 cycles, was carried out with a sample-barcoded 5' primer and a J-beta primer mix. A minimum of 2.5 million CDR3-containing paired-end reads was obtained for each sample. Each CDR3 protein gets one entry after TCRdb re-called the 5' RACE reads with MiXCR. Of hundreds of thousands of distinct CDR3 sequences in the sample, about 32% were seen once.

The specimen sequenced was blood. The chain uses TRBV9 and TRBJ1-2; 7 bases are a match to TRBD1. This TCR was sampled from an elderly woman in good health. CDR3 coding DNA: TGTGCCAGCAGCCCTCGGGACAGAACCACCTATGGCTACACCTTC. Protein sequence: CASSPRDRTTYGYTF.